Listed below are T cell receptor beta chains from one sample, sequenced in a study of blood T cell repertoires in COVID-19. Method: immunoSEQ multiplex PCR; TCRdb's copy keeps in-frame clones and lacks some. Found here are about 210,000 clones, around 86% of them singletons; the top ten hold roughly 7.2%. What was sequenced was PBMCs or T cells enriched from blood (not recorded which). The receptors originated from a man aged 30 to 45 in a cohort exposed to, infected with or recovered from COVID-19 (not recorded which). CDR3s include the opening cysteine and the closing phenylalanine or tryptophan. Each record gives: CDR3 length, D gene, J gene, V gene, CDR3 DNA, CDR3 protein. The D gene is left open where the match is weak.

>11|TRBD1|TRBJ1-2|TRBV20-1
TGCAGTGCTTTACGACAGGGAAGCTACACCTTC
CSALRQGSYTF
>17|-|TRBJ2-1|TRBV3-1/TRBV3-2
TGTGCCAGCAGCCAAGAGTCGGGTCCCCTGTCCTACAATGAGCAGTTCTTC
CASSQESGPLSYNEQFF
>16|-|TRBJ2-1|TRBV7-3
TGTGCCAGCAGCCCCCCGGGACTTAGCTCCTACAATGAGCAGTTCTTC
CASSPPGLSSYNEQFF
>15|-|TRBJ2-1|TRBV21-1
TGTGCCAGCAGCAGCCGACAGAGACTCTACAATGAGCAGTTCTTC
CASSSRQRLYNEQFF
>14|TRBD1|TRBJ2-7|TRBV5-1
TGCGCCAGCAGCTACCGGGACAGTCCCTACGAGCAGTACTTC
CASSYRDSPYEQYF
>15|-|TRBJ1-2|TRBV2
TGTGCCAGCAGTTCCATCCTCAGGAGGTCGAGTGGCTACACCTTC
CASSSILRRSSGYTF
>14|TRBD2|TRBJ2-3|TRBV6-5
TGTGCCAGCAGTTGGACTAGCGGGACAGATACGCAGTATTTT
CASSWTSGTDTQYF
>15|-|TRBJ2-1|TRBV7-8
TGTGCCAGCAGCTTAGTAATGGGCGCCTACAATGAGCAGTTCTTC
CASSLVMGAYNEQFF
>14|-|TRBJ1-5|TRBV5-8
TGTGCCAGCAGCTTGGCGGGGGAATATCAGCCCCAGCATTTT
CASSLAGEYQPQHF
>15|TRBD1|TRBJ1-2|TRBV5-4
TGTGCCAGCAGCCTCCCTACCACAGGGGACTATGGCTACACCTTC
CASSLPTTGDYGYTF
>15|TRBD2|TRBJ2-1|TRBV2
TGTGCCAGCAGGGGGGAGGCGGGAGCTTACAATGAGCAGTTCTTC
CASRGEAGAYNEQFF
>15|TRBD1|TRBJ1-4|TRBV4-1
TGCGCCAGCAGCCAGGAGGACAGGGCCTACGAAAAACTGTTTTTT
CASSQEDRAYEKLFF
>15|TRBD1|TRBJ1-2|TRBV27
TGTGCCAGCTATGCCGCGAGGGGGCCGGTTAATGGCTACACCTTC
CASYAARGPVNGYTF
>15|-|TRBJ1-1|TRBV28
TGTGCCAGCAGTCCTATGATCCCCCAGAACACTGAAGCTTTCTTT
CASSPMIPQNTEAFF
>15|TRBD2|TRBJ2-1|TRBV7-9
TGTGCCAGCAGCAGTAGCGGGAGAGTCTACAATGAGCAGTTCTTC
CASSSSGRVYNEQFF
>12|-|TRBJ1-2|TRBV19
TGTGCCAGTAGTACGCGACAGAGCGGCTACACCTTC
CASSTRQSGYTF
>14|TRBD2|TRBJ2-7|TRBV13
TGTGCCAGCAGTCGTAGCGGGAGAGGCTACGAGCAGTACTTC
CASSRSGRGYEQYF
>13|TRBD1|TRBJ2-7|TRBV19
TGTGCCAGTAGTACTCACAGGGGTTACGAGCAGTACTTC
CASSTHRGYEQYF
>17|TRBD2|TRBJ2-1|TRBV10-3
TGTGCCATCAGTCCGGGACTAGCGGGAGGGCCACTTTATGAGCAGTTCTTC
CAISPGLAGGPLYEQFF
>15|TRBD2|TRBJ2-7|TRBV7-6
TGTGCCAGCAGCTCCCAGCGGGAGAACCTTTACGAGCAGTACTTC
CASSSQRENLYEQYF
>17|TRBD1|TRBJ2-7|TRBV28
TGTGCCAGCAGCCCCAGATCTTCCGGGACAGGGGGCTACGAGCAGTACTTC
CASSPRSSGTGGYEQYF
>12|-|TRBJ1-5|TRBV2
TGTGCCAGCAGGGAGGGCAATCAGCCCCAGCATTTT
CASREGNQPQHF
>12|-|TRBJ2-5|TRBV29-1
TGCAGCGGGAACAGGCCCCAAGAGACCCAGTACTTC
CSGNRPQETQYF
>13|-|TRBJ2-7|TRBV10-3
TGTGCCATCGGGCTAGGACAGTCGTACGAGCAGTACTTC
CAIGLGQSYEQYF
>15|TRBD1|TRBJ2-7|TRBV28
TGTGCCAGCAGGTACGACAGGGACCCCTCCTACGAGCAGTACTTC
CASRYDRDPSYEQYF
>12|TRBD1|TRBJ2-1|TRBV28
TGTGCCAGCAGTCCCCCCCGGGACAGGGAGTTCTTC
CASSPPRDREFF
>14|-|TRBJ1-1|TRBV27
TGTGCCAGCAGTTTTTCGGGGGGTCTCTCTGAAGCTTTCTTT
CASSFSGGLSEAFF